Detailed here is one TCR beta chain. As yet, its antigen is unknown. Data came from immunoSEQ multiplex PCR; TCRdb stores just in-frame clones and leaves some out. The data hold more than 15,000 clones, with more than 70% observed a single time. The data derive from a study of T cell responses to AZD1222 COVID-19 vaccine. Regarding the study as a whole: The number of AZD1222 recipients seropositive at baseline was only 5 to 7.

Germline V gene lookup returns CDR1 GTSNPN and CDR2 SVGIG (reference sequence). The V end was cut by 5 bases, the J end by 4 bases, with 20 bases between. This CDR3 comprises 15 residues. The starting material was peripheral blood, obtained 28 days after the second AZD1222 dose. V usage is TRBV30 and J usage is TRBJ1-2, with unresolved D. The TCR comes from an adult who received the AZD1222 COVID-19 vaccine. CDR3 coding DNA: TGTGCCTGGGCCCCCCCCATCGGAGGCGGCTATGGCTACACCTTC. Its protein product is CAWAPPIGGGYGYTF.